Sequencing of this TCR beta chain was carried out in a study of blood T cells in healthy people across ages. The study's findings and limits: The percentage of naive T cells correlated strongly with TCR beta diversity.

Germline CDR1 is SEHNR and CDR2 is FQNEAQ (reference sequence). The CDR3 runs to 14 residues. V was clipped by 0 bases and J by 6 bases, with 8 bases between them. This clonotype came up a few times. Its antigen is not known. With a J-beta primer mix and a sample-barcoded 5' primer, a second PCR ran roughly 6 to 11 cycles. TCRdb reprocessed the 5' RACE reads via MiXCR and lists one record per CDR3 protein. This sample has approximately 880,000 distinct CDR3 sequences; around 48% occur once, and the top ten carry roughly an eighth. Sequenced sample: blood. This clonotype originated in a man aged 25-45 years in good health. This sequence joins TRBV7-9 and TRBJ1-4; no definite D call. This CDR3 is CASSLAVRDEKLFF. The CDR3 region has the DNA TGTGCCAGCAGCTTAGCGGTCCGGGATGAAAAACTGTTTTTT.